This TCR beta chain was recovered during a study of blood T cell repertoires in COVID-19. The CDR3 has 18 amino acids. Germline V gives CDR1 SEHNR, CDR2 FQNEAQ (reference sequence). The V gene end was trimmed by 4 bases and the J gene end by 8 bases; junction bases not matched to a gene: 11. Assay used: immunoSEQ multiplex PCR; TCRdb lists only in-frame clones, some missing. The repertoire holds more than 150,000 clones, with roughly 84% as singletons. The rearrangement links TRBV7-9 to TRBJ2-1; 16 bases align to TRBD2. Sequencing was performed on peripheral blood. The receptor's source is an elderly woman with acute or convalescent COVID-19. The DNA of the CDR3 is TGTGCCAGCAGCTCGCCCCCCACGGGACTAGCGGGAGGGGATGAGCAGTTCTTC. This encodes CASSSPPTGLAGGDEQFF.